This T cell receptor beta chain originates from a study of T-cell memory formation after mild COVID-19. TCRdb ran MiXCR on the 5' RACE reads and lists one entry per CDR3 protein. The profile covers 350,000 to 450,000 distinct CDR3 sequences, with approximately 24% appearing a single time and 8.5% to 9% taken by the ten largest. Germline CDR1 is MGHRA and CDR2 is YSYEKL. Trimming at V came to 9 bases and at J to 8 bases, leaving 12 bases not matched to a gene. The CDR3 is 15 residues long. V is TRBV4-1 and J is TRBJ2-1, with TRBD2 identical over 11 bases. The sample comprised PBMCs or a T cell subset sorted from them (not recorded which). The clonotype was recovered from an adult woman who had mild COVID-19 (a few samples of this study predate the infection). Cell type and time point are not known. This chain's CDR3 is CASRFYSGGAYEQFF. The CDR3 region has the DNA TGCGCCAGTAGATTCTATAGCGGGGGGGCTTATGAGCAGTTCTTC.